This T cell receptor beta chain is from a study of blood T cell repertoires in COVID-19. Background on the study: Acute and convalescent COVID-19 samples came from the United States, Italy and Spain. Nucleic acid was either cDNA or gDNA, and it came from T cells, B-cell-depleted T cells, or PBMCs.

Original processing methods: Scientists estimated how many nucleated cells there were by amplifying reference gene primers. Assay: immunoSEQ multiplex PCR; the TCRdb copy retains only in-frame clones and omits some. Clonal size and the V and J genes are those of that table, whereas D and trimming came from the DNA. The table includes 25,000 to 35,000 clones, roughly nine tenths detected once. The CDR3 is 16 amino acids. The V gene lost 1 base and the J gene lost 4 bases, with 14 bases spanning the gap. In germline, CDR1 is SNHLY, CDR2 FYNNEI. The receptor comes from a man aged 45-65 years with active COVID-19. Material for sequencing was peripheral blood. The chain is built from TRBV2 and TRBJ1-5; tentatively, D is TRBD1 (5 bases). In DNA, the CDR3 is TGTGCCAGCAGTGAAGGGGCGACAGTCGGGAATCAGCCCCAGCATTTT. Encoded protein: CASSEGATVGNQPQHF.